This T cell receptor (beta chain) was observed in a study of T cell responses to AZD1222 COVID-19 vaccine. The germline gives CDR1 MNHEY, CDR2 SMNVEV (reference sequence). V gave up 0 bases and J gave up 1 base, with 14 bases separating them. CDR3 size: 17 residues. Sequencing used immunoSEQ multiplex PCR; TCRdb keeps in-frame clones, though not all of them. The data contain about 84,000 clones, 85% to 90% of them seen just once; the ten biggest clones take up roughly 29%. Study conclusions and caveats: Targeting of unmutated variant regions was reportedly seen in nearly half of spike-specific TCRs. White British donors predominated, females outnumbered males, and clonal diversity was possibly underestimated. Repertoires were collected only later (after the peak T cell response had occurred).

As to this clone: Its antigen remains unknown.

The TCR originated in an adult in good health. The sample was peripheral blood, taken on day 0 of AZD1222 vaccination. The chain employs TRBV27 and TRBJ2-3; D tentatively fits TRBD1 or TRBD2 (5 bases each). The CDR3 nucleotides read TGTGCCAGCAGTTTATCGACAGCGGCTGCGGGCACAGATACGCAGTATTTT. Amino acid sequence: CASSLSTAAAGTDTQYF.